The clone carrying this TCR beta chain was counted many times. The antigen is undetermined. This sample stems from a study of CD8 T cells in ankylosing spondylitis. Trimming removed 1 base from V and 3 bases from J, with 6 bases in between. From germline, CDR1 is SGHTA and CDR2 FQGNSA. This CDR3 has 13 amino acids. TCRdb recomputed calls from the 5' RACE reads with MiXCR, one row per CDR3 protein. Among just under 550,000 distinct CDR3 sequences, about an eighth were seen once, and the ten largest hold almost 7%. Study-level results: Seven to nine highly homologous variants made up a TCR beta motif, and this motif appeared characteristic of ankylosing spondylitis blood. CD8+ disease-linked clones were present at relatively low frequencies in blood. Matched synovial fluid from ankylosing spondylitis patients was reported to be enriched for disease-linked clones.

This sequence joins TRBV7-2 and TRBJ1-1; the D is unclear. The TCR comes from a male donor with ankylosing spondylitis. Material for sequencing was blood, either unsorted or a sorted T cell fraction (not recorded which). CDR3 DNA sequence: TGTGCCAGCAGCTTAGTGGGGTACACTGAAGCTTTCTTT. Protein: CASSLVGYTEAFF.